Following are 27 T cell receptor beta chains from one sample sequenced in a study of beta chain features in type 1 diabetes. Findings and caveats of the study: Shortening that was moderate but significant affected the TCRB CDR3s of Type 1 diabetes patients in all four CD4+ subsets.

The isolated RNA, all of it, was reverse transcribed, so expressed TCRB transcripts were what got sequenced. The method was immunoSEQ multiplex PCR; TCRdb's version includes in-frame clones alone and lacks a portion of them. The data hold 680,000 or so clones, with around 15% observed a single time. What these receptors recognize is not known. The source material was naive CD4+ T cells from blood. Receptors were obtained from a man aged 18 to 30 with type 1 diabetes.

In this sample, this clone turned up a few times. The chain has TRBV18 and TRBJ2-1, with TRBD1 matching over 7 bases. The CDR3 is 18 amino acids. In germline, CDR1 is KGHSH, CDR2 LQKENI. V lost 3 bases to trimming and J lost 6 bases; unmatched junction nucleotides: 17. The CDR3 DNA follows: TGTGCCAGCTCACCGGACAGGTACCCCGCCAAGTTGGGCAATGAGCAGTTCTTC. It specifies CASSPDRYPAKLGNEQFF.

A remark on this clone: Within the sample, other DNA sequences also encode this same CDR3. J is TRBJ1-2 and V is TRBV7-9; TRBD1 matches at 7 bases. J gave up 4 bases and V 6 bases, and 5 bases lay outside the gene matches. Germline CDR1 SEHNR, CDR2 FQNEAQ (reference sequence). There are 13 residues in the CDR3. CDR3 loop: CASSPQGFYGYTF. DNA for the CDR3: TGTGCCAGCAGTCCACAGGGGTTCTATGGCTACACCTTC.

About this clone itself: This specimen includes other DNA sequences encoding the same CDR3. DNA of the CDR3: TGTGCCAGCAGCCCAGGGACAGGGAGCACAGATACGCAGTATTTT. It specifies CASSPGTGSTDTQYF. The chain couples TRBV2 to TRBJ2-3; TRBD1 aligns across 9 bases. Germline values: CDR1 SNHLY, CDR2 FYNNEI. V lost 6 bases and J lost 0; bases outside the gene matches: 4. CDR3 size: 15 residues. The whole variable domain, filled in from reference TRBV2 and TRBJ2-3, reads EPEVTQTPSHQVTQMGQEVILRCVPISNHLYFYWYRQILGQKVEFLVSFYNNEISEKSEIFDDQFSVERPDGSNFTLKIRSTKLEDSAMYFCASSPGTGSTDTQYFGPGTRLTVL.

The chain carries TRBV4-2 and TRBJ2-2, with TRBD2 matching over 7 bases. The CDR3 is made up of 16 amino acids. Germline assignment: CDR1 LGHNA and CDR2 YNFKEQ. The J segment lost 5 bases and the V segment lost 0 bases, leaving 6 bases of the junction unmatched. The CDR3 here is CASSQEGLADTGELFF. DNA for the CDR3: TGTGCCAGCAGCCAAGAAGGGCTAGCGGATACCGGGGAGCTGTTTTTT.

This chain joins TRBV30 and TRBJ2-1; 8 bases match TRBD2. Germline V gene data show CDR1 as GTSNPN and CDR2 as SVGIG (reference sequence). Trimming removed 3 bases from V and 2 bases from J; junction bases left unmatched: 3. CDR3 size: 14 residues. CDR3 region: CAWSLGGAYNEQFF. The CDR3 DNA follows: TGTGCCTGGAGCCTCGGGGGGGCCTACAATGAGCAGTTCTTC.

This clone was detected a few times. The chain is built from TRBV15 and TRBJ1-1; no reliable D call. The CDR3 contains 14 residues. The germline CDR1 and CDR2 sequences are LNHNV and YYDKDF (reference sequence). Trimming removed 4 bases at V and 1 base at J, with 10 bases between. CDR3: CATSTGSANTEAFF. CDR3 coding DNA: TGTGCCACCAGCACGGGGTCGGCGAACACTGAAGCTTTCTTT.

V is TRBV30 and J is TRBJ1-1; TRBD1 matches at 7 bases. Looked up from germline, CDR1 is GTSNPN and CDR2 is SVGIG (reference sequence). The CDR3 sequence is 13 residues long. Unmatched junction bases numbered 3, after V lost 0 bases and J lost 5 bases. The CDR3 is CAWSVTGWTEAFF. In DNA, the CDR3 is TGTGCCTGGAGTGTGACAGGGTGGACTGAAGCTTTCTTT.

This clone was found a few times. V gene TRBV7-9 combines with J gene TRBJ2-1; D not resolved. The germline V gene has CDR1 SEHNR and CDR2 FQNEAQ (reference sequence). The CDR3 loop spans 15 amino acids. The germline V and J ends were trimmed by 3 bases and 10 bases, with 19 bases remaining between them. The CDR3 here is CASSFRPEQSREQFF. Written as DNA, the CDR3 is TGTGCCAGCAGCTTTAGGCCGGAACAATCGAGGGAGCAGTTCTTC.

This clone was counted once. The chain joins TRBV10-1 to TRBJ2-5, with a tentative D call TRBD1 (6 bases). The CDR3 is 16 amino acids. Germline V gene lookup returns CDR1 WNHNN and CDR2 SYGVQD (reference sequence). Between the trimmed V and J ends, which lost 6 bases and 0 bases, there was a span of 17 bases. The CDR3 reads CASSFTGTPYQETQYF. The CDR3 DNA reads as TGCGCCAGCAGCTTTACAGGGACCCCGTACCAAGAGACCCAGTACTTC.

This chain uses TRBV30 with TRBJ1-5; the match to TRBD1 covers 8 bases. Germline assignment: CDR1 GTSNPN and CDR2 SVGIG (reference sequence). CDR3 size: 13 residues. Here the CDR3 reads CALDRGLDQPQHF. For the CDR3, the DNA is TGTGCTCTCGACAGGGGCCTGGATCAGCCCCAGCATTTT.

The V and J genes are TRBV7-9 and TRBJ2-3, with D perhaps TRBD1 or TRBD2 (5 bases each). V shed 3 bases and J shed 4 bases, with 8 bases lying between them. The CDR3 contains 13 residues. Germline loops: CDR1 SEHNR, CDR2 FQNEAQ (reference sequence). Here the CDR3 reads CASSFEGPDTQYF. Written as DNA, the CDR3 is TGTGCCAGCAGCTTCGAGGGGCCAGATACGCAGTATTTT.

This clone was observed a handful of times. The chain combines TRBV6-1 with TRBJ2-5; either TRBD1 or TRBD2 may fit D (6 bases each). The CDR3 loop spans 14 amino acids. V lost 4 bases and J lost 5, with 14 bases in between. CDR1 is MNHNS and CDR2 is SASEGT in the germline V gene. CDR3 bases: TGTGCCAGCAGTGCATCGGGGGCGCGGGAGACCCAGTACTTC. This codes for CASSASGARETQYF.

In its sample, this clone was seen a few times. The chain combines TRBV18 with TRBJ1-1; no clear D. The germline V gene has CDR1 KGHSH and CDR2 LQKENI. V was pared by 6 bases and J by 4 bases, with 9 bases between. CDR3 length: 12 amino acids. The CDR3 bases are TGTGCCAGCTCCCCCGATCTCACTGAAGCTTTCTTT. This gives the protein CASSPDLTEAFF.

This clone appeared a few times. J is TRBJ2-1 and V is TRBV29-1, with 12 bases matching TRBD1. The germline gives CDR1 SQVTM, CDR2 ANQGSEA. The CDR3 length is 15 residues. Unmatched junction bases numbered 9, after V lost 4 bases and J lost 8 bases. CDR3 region: CSVGGTGGGRDEQFF. The CDR3 nucleotides are TGCAGCGTTGGCGGGACAGGGGGCGGGAGAGATGAGCAGTTCTTC.

There are a few counts of this clone. The genes are TRBV30 and TRBJ1-5; no firm D call. The germline gives CDR1 GTSNPN, CDR2 SVGIG (reference sequence). The CDR3 spans 15 residues. Trimming left V 4 bases short and J 3 bases short, with 16 bases between. Here the CDR3 DNA reads TGTGCCTGGACCCAAGGGCCGGGGTTCAATCAGCCCCAGCATTTT. It is translated as CAWTQGPGFNQPQHF.

This clone was found a few times. The chain recombines TRBV16 with TRBJ1-1, with D unclear. The V end lost 2 bases, the J end lost 6 bases, and 10 bases lay between the germline ends. This CDR3 is built from 13 residues. Germline assignment: CDR1 KGHSY and CDR2 FQNENV. As DNA, the CDR3 is TGTGCCAGCAGCCAAAGGCACTCCTCTGAAGCTTTCTTT. It encodes CASSQRHSSEAFF.

The chain has TRBV13 and TRBJ1-6; TRBD1 agrees at 7 bases. Germline trimming cut 2 bases from V and 10 bases from J; bases unmatched to any gene: 8. CDR3 length: 15 amino acids. Looked up from germline, CDR1 is PRHDT and CDR2 is FYEKMQ (reference sequence). This CDR3 reads CASSLTGEGVSPLHF. The CDR3 region has the DNA TGTGCCAGCAGCTTAACAGGGGAGGGGGTCTCACCCCTCCACTTT.

The chain combines TRBV29-1 with TRBJ1-1; D ambiguous. The CDR3 runs to 10 residues. CDR1 and CDR2 (germline): SQVTM, ANQGSEA. Deletions cut 6 bases from V and 9 bases from J, with 11 bases between. CDR3 nucleotide sequence: TGCAGCGTCGAGGTCACCAAAGCTTTCTTT. Protein: CSVEVTKAFF.

For this clone: The same CDR3 is also encoded by other DNA sequences in this sample. The chain has TRBV10-3 and TRBJ2-5; possibly TRBD1 or TRBD2 for D (5 bases each). Germline CDR1 ENHRY, CDR2 SYGVKD. Trimming took off 4 bases at V and 3 bases at J, with 9 bases between the two ends. The CDR3 runs to 13 residues. The CDR3 DNA is TGTGCCATCAGTGGGGGGTCGGAAGAGACCCAGTACTTC. As protein: CAISGGSEETQYF.

The chain is built from TRBV27 and TRBJ2-7; D unclear. Per germline, CDR1 MNHEY and CDR2 SMNVEV (reference sequence). V gave up 5 bases and J gave up 3 bases, with 5 bases separating them. The CDR3 covers 11 residues. CDR3 protein: CASSAGYEQYF. The CDR3 DNA sequence: TGTGCCAGCAGTGCAGGCTACGAGCAGTACTTC.

This clone was seen only a few times. The chain links TRBV30 to TRBJ1-5, with D possibly being TRBD1 (6 bases). V was shortened by 2 bases and J by 1 base, with 12 bases between the two germline ends. Germline-derived CDR1 and CDR2 are GTSNPN and SVGIG (reference sequence). The CDR3 sequence is 15 residues long. The CDR3 is CAWSPTGQSNQPQHF. DNA of the CDR3: TGTGCCTGGAGTCCTACTGGACAGAGCAATCAGCCCCAGCATTTT.

The CDR3 DNA reads as TGTGCCAGCAGTCGGGCCCTGTCCCGGGAGACCCAGTACTTC. Amino acid sequence: CASSRALSRETQYF. This chain links TRBV6-5 with TRBJ2-5; D is ambiguous. Germline V lookup: CDR1 MNHEY, CDR2 SVGAGI. The length of the CDR3 is 14 residues. Between the trimmed V and J ends, which lost 5 bases and 5 bases, there was a span of 15 bases.

The chain carries TRBV29-1 and TRBJ2-1; 7 bases align to TRBD2. V trimming: 6 bases; J trimming: 1 base; junction bases outside the gene matches: 6. Germline CDR1 and CDR2: SQVTM and ANQGSEA. This CDR3 has 14 residues. CDR3 amino acids: CSVDGRGSYNEQFF. In DNA form, the CDR3 reads TGCAGCGTGGATGGGAGGGGTTCCTACAATGAGCAGTTCTTC.

The chain has TRBV28 and TRBJ2-7; 7 bases line up with TRBD1. Trimming took 6 bases from V and 0 from J; bases not matched to a gene: 2. This CDR3 contains 13 residues. Germline loops: CDR1 MDHEN, CDR2 SYDVKM. The CDR3: CASSGTVSYEQYF. The CDR3 DNA reads TGTGCCAGCAGCGGGACAGTCTCCTACGAGCAGTACTTC.

The chain is built from TRBV13 and TRBJ1-2, with 9 bases lining up with TRBD1. CDR1 is PRHDT and CDR2 is FYEKMQ in the germline V gene (reference sequence). The CDR3 runs 18 residues. The J segment lost 2 bases and the V segment lost 4 bases, leaving 14 bases of the junction unmatched. CDR3 bases: TGTGCCAGCAGCTCCGGGACAGGGACCACCTTGGGCAACTATGGCTACACCTTC. This gives the protein CASSSGTGTTLGNYGYTF.

This clone has a handful of counts. The V gene is TRBV11-2, the J gene TRBJ2-1; no definite D call. This CDR3 is 12 amino acids long. V shed 5 bases and J shed 6 bases, with 8 bases lying between them. In germline, CDR1 is SGHAT, CDR2 FQNNGV. CDR3 in DNA: TGTGCCAGCAGCCCCCGCCTCAATGAGCAGTTCTTC. Translated: CASSPRLNEQFF.

J is TRBJ1-5 and V is TRBV5-1; the match to TRBD1 covers 7 bases. The CDR3 sequence is 13 residues long. With V trimmed by 3 bases and J by 5 bases, 2 bases remained unmatched. Germline V CDR1 and CDR2: SGHRS, YFSETQ. The CDR3 DNA is TGCGCCAGCAGCTACGGGACAGATCAGCCCCAGCATTTT. It yields the protein CASSYGTDQPQHF.